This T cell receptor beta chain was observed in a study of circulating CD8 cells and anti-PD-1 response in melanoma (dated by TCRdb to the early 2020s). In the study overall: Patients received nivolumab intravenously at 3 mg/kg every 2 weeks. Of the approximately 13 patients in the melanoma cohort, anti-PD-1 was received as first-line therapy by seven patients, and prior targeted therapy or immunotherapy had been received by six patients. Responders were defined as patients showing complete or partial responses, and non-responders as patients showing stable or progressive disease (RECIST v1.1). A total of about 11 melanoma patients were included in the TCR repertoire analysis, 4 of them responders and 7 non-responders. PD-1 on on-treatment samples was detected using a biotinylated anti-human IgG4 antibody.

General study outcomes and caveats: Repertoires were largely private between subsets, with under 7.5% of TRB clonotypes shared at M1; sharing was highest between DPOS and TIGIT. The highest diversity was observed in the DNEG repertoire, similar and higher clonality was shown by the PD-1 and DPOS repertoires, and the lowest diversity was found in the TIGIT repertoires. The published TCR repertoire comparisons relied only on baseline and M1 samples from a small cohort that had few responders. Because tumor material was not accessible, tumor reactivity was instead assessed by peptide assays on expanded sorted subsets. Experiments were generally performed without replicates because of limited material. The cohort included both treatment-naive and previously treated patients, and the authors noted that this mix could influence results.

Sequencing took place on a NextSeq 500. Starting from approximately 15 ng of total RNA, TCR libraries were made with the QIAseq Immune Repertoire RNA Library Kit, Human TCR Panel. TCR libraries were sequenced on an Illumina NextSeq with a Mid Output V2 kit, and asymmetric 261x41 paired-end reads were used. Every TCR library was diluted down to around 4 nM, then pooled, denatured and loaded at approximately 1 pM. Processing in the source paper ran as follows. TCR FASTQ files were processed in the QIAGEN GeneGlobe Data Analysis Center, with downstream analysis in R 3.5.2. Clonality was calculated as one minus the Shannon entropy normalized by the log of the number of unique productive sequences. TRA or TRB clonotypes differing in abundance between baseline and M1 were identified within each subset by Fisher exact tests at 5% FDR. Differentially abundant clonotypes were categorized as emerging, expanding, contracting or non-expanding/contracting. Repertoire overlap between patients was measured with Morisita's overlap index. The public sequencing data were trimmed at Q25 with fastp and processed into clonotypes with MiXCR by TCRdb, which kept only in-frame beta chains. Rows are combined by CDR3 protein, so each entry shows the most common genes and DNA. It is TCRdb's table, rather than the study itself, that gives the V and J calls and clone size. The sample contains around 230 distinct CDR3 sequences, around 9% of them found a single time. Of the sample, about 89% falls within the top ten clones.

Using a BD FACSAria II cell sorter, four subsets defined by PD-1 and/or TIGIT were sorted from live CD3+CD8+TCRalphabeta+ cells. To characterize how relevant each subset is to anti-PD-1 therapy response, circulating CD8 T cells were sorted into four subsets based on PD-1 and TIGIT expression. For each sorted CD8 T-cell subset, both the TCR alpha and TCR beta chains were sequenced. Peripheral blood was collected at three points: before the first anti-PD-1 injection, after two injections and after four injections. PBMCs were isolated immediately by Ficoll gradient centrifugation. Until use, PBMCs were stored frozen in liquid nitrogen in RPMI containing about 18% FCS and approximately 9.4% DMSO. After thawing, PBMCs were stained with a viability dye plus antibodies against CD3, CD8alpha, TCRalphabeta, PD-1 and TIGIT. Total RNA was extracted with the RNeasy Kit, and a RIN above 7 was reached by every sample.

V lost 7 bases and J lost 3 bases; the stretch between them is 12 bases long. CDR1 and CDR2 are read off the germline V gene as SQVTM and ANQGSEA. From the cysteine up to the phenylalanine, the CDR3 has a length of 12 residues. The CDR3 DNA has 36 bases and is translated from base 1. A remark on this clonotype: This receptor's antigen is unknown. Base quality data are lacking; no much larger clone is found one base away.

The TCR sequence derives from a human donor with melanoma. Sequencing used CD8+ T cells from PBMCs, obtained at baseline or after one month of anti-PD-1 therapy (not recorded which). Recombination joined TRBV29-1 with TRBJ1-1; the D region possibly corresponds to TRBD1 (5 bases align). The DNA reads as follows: TGCAGCGCTGGGGGGATGGACACTGAAGCTTTCTTT. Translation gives CSAGGMDTEAFF.